The T cell receptor (beta chain) described here comes from a study of T cells in Graves' hyperthyroidism and ophthalmopathy. Amplification targeted TCR beta CDR3 regions from RNA transcripts. HTBI primers were used for first-round RT-PCR of the TCR CDR3. TCRdb re-derived calls from the multiplex PCR reads in MiXCR, one entry per CDR3 protein. The data contain 450,000 to 600,000 distinct CDR3 sequences, 13% to 15% of them seen just once; the ten biggest clones take up over 11%. This clonotype was counted ten times or more. Its antigen is currently unknown. Overall study results and limits: In validation, the model predicted ophthalmopathy. These predictions came a median around 5.9 months before onset.

CDR3 length: 12 residues. The germline V and J ends were trimmed by 0 bases and 5 bases, with 4 bases remaining between them. The V gene's germline CDR1 is SGHRS and CDR2 YFSETQ. This sequence originates from a woman between 40 and 50 years old with Graves' hyperthyroidism. The V and J genes are TRBV5-1 and TRBJ2-3; no reliable D call. Sequenced: blood. The CDR3 DNA follows: TGCGCCAGCAGCTTGGCTGGAGATACGCAGTATTTT. This gives the protein CASSLAGDTQYF.